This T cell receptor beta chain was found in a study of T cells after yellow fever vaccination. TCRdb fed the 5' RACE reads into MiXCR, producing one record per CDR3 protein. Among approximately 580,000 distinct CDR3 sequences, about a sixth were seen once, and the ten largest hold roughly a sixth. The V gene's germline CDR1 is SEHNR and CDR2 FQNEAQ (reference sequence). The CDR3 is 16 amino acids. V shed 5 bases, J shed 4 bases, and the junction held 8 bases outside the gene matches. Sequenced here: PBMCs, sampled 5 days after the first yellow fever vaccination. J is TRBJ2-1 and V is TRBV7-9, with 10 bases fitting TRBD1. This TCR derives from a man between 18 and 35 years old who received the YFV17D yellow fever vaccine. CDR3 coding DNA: TGTGCCAGCAGCAAAGTCTGGGACAGGGGATACAATGAGCAGTTCTTC. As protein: CASSKVWDRGYNEQFF. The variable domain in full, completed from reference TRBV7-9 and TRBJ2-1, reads DTGVSQNPRHKITKRGQNVTFRCDPISEHNRLYWYRQTLGQGPEFLTYFQNEAQLEKSRLLSDRFSAERPKGSFSTLEIQRTEQGDSAMYLCASSKVWDRGYNEQFFGPGTRLTVL.